The 12 T cell receptor beta chains presented below share a single source sample, sequenced in a study of OX40 agonist ivuxolimab in advanced cancers. The library was generated by the immunoSEQ multiplex PCR assay. The source is immuneACCESS, and TCRdb retained only in-frame sequences with V and J called. Part of the clones is not carried over; for the studies checked, unresolved V genes explain less than half of this, and the remainder is unexplained. The sample data list more than 55,000 clones, and about 90% of these were observed just once. Of the sample, 13% to 15% is held by the ten largest clones. The sequenced sample was CD4+ or CD8+ T cells sorted from blood, obtained in a trial of the OX40 agonist ivuxolimab. The receptors originated from an adult with an advanced solid tumor such as melanoma, head and neck, liver or kidney cancer.

This clone has only one observation. CDR3 sequence (DNA): TGTGCCAGCAGGATAGCGGAGAGCTCCTACAATGAGCAGTTCTTC. Protein product: CASRIAESSYNEQFF. V is TRBV4-2 and J is TRBJ2-1, with D possibly being TRBD2 (6 bases). This CDR3 has 15 amino acids. V gave up 6 bases and J gave up 0 bases, with 12 bases separating them. Germline loops: CDR1 LGHNA, CDR2 YNFKEQ.

The chain employs TRBV11-1 and TRBJ2-1, with D perhaps TRBD2 (5 bases). The germline V gene has CDR1 SGHAT and CDR2 FQDESV (reference sequence). Trimming left V 6 bases short and J 9 bases short, with 12 bases between. The CDR3 has 12 amino acids. Written as DNA, the CDR3 is TGTGCCAGCAGTCGAAACGGGGTTGAGCAGTTCTTC. It yields the protein CASSRNGVEQFF.

The chain is built from TRBV28 and TRBJ1-4; TRBD1 aligns across 7 bases. The germline V gene has CDR1 MDHEN and CDR2 SYDVKM. This CDR3 contains 16 residues. V gave up 2 bases and J gave up 3 bases; unmatched junction bases: 6. CDR3 sequence reads: CASSLGGGESNEKLFF. Written as DNA, the CDR3 is TGTGCCAGCAGTTTAGGAGGGGGCGAATCTAATGAAAAACTGTTTTTT.

V usage is TRBV4-1 and J usage is TRBJ2-3; D is unresolved. V shed 1 base and J shed 0 bases, with 11 bases lying between them. This CDR3 region has 16 residues. Per germline, CDR1 MGHRA and CDR2 YSYEKL. The CDR3 nucleotides are TGCGCCAGCAGCCAAGCCGGCTACCCTAGCACAGATACGCAGTATTTT. This encodes CASSQAGYPSTDTQYF.

The chain links TRBV15 to TRBJ1-1; D is possibly TRBD1 (6 bases). Germline values: CDR1 LNHNV, CDR2 YYDKDF (reference sequence). V dropped 3 bases and J dropped 0 bases, with 11 bases sitting between them. This CDR3 comprises 15 residues. CDR3 loop: CATSRDTGMNTEAFF. The CDR3 DNA is TGTGCCACCAGCAGGGATACAGGGATGAACACTGAAGCTTTCTTT.

V and J are TRBV9 and TRBJ1-4; the D gene is possibly TRBD1 (5 bases). Germline V gives CDR1 SGDLS, CDR2 YYNGEE. Between the trimmed V and J ends, which lost 4 bases and 0 bases, there was a span of 13 bases. This CDR3 comprises 16 residues. The CDR3 region has the DNA TGTGCCAGCAGCCCAACTCGACAGTCAACTAATGAAAAACTGTTTTTT. It translates to CASSPTRQSTNEKLFF.

The rearrangement links TRBV19 to TRBJ1-2, with a tentative D call TRBD1 (5 bases). Germline CDR1 reads LNHDA; CDR2 reads SQIVND (reference sequence). The germline V and J ends were trimmed by 7 bases and 5 bases, with 17 bases remaining between them. The CDR3 has 14 residues. DNA of the CDR3: TGTGCCAGTATTCGGACCGCGGGGGGGTATGGCTACACCTTC. It specifies CASIRTAGGYGYTF.

This clone has more than one count but fewer than ten. J is TRBJ1-5 and V is TRBV27; D gene uncertain. The CDR3 loop spans 13 amino acids. Trimming removed 6 bases from V and 3 bases from J, with 9 bases in between. Germline CDR1 MNHEY, CDR2 SMNVEV (reference sequence). In nucleotides, the CDR3 is TGTGCCAGCAGCCTCGAGGCCAATCAGCCCCAGCATTTT. The encoded protein is CASSLEANQPQHF.

This rearrangement joins TRBV5-1 to TRBJ2-1, with D perhaps TRBD1 or TRBD2 (5 bases each). V lost 3 bases to trimming and J lost 6 bases, with 19 bases between them. Germline V gene lookup returns CDR1 SGHRS and CDR2 YFSETQ. The CDR3 covers 16 residues. The CDR3 sequence: CASSSYVGGEGNEQFF. CDR3 in DNA: TGCGCCAGCAGCTCATACGTTGGGGGTGAGGGCAATGAGCAGTTCTTC.

This rearrangement joins TRBV7-2 to TRBJ2-1, with 7 bases identical to TRBD2. This CDR3 has 16 residues. V gave up 6 bases and J gave up 8 bases; unmatched junction bases: 16. Germline lookup yields CDR1 SGHTA and CDR2 FQGNSA. CDR3 bases: TGTGCCAGCAGTTACGGTCTGAGCAGCGGGAACTATGAGCAGTTCTTC. Its translation is CASSYGLSSGNYEQFF.

V gene TRBV4-2 combines with J gene TRBJ1-5; D not certain. CDR3 length: 13 residues. V was shortened by 3 bases and J by 7 bases, with 10 bases between the two germline ends. In germline, CDR1 is LGHNA, CDR2 YNFKEQ. As DNA, the CDR3 is TGTGCCAGCAGCCAGGAAGAAGGACAGCCCCAGCATTTT. Amino acids: CASSQEEGQPQHF.

A word on this clone: The same CDR3 is also encoded by other DNA sequences in this sample. This chain connects TRBV20-1 to TRBJ2-7; unclear D gene. This CDR3 has 11 residues. V was cut by 5 bases and J by 4 bases, with 9 bases left in between. CDR1 DFQATT and CDR2 SNEGSKA come from the germline V gene (reference sequence). CDR3 DNA sequence: TGCAGTGCTTCGTATTTATACGAGCAGTACTTC. Translating it yields CSASYLYEQYF.